The rows below give T cell receptor beta chains drawn from one sample of a study of CD8+ T cells in alopecia areata. Clones were read by immunoSEQ multiplex PCR, and TCRdb kept only the in-frame ones, dropping some. The sample yields over 35,000 clones, approximately 92% seen once. Material: CD8+ T cells sorted from blood, obtained at week 24, from a patient treated with tofacitinib. The source of these receptors is a human donor with alopecia areata. CDR3s leave out the opening cysteine and the closing phenylalanine or tryptophan.

TRBV7-8	14	ASSLAQGGVNTEAF
TRBV27	12	ASSPRSRDNEQF
TRBV7-8	13	ASSASGGSSGELF
TRBV7-9	11	ASSLGDLNEQF
TRBV7-8	14	ASSPLAGGYQETQY
TRBV28	13	ASSYRDRGGYEQY
TRBV11-2	16	ASSLVGTGYSGANVLT
TRBV27	13	ASHRKTGVSYEQY
TRBV7-8	12	ASSLTGLEYEQY
TRBV7-2	13	ASSLGVPPGTEAF
TRBV28	11	ASSLSSYYEQY
TRBV13	12	ASSLGGRTDTQY
TRBV7-2	12	ASSLASNTGELF
TRBV19	14	ASSHPSGALWGEQY
TRBV6-1	16	ASSEELLAGVPTDTQY
TRBV14	12	ASSASGFGETQY
TRBV6-5	12	ASRPRQETYEQY
TRBV29-1	11	SAAGGYGNTIY
TRBV29-1	10	SVWMRAGELF
TRBV28	11	ASSLASAYEQY
TRBV29-1	11	SVAGGQANVLT
TRBV4-3	13	ASSQERQGSYEQY
TRBV15	14	ATSRETGSGANVLT
TRBV28	10	ASSLDSTEAF
TRBV10-3	10	ATTGTGVEQY
TRBV30	12	AWSPWDSHYEQY
TRBV13	11	ASSPGGAYEQY
TRBV15	12	ATSDGTETSEQF
TRBV4-1	12	ASSQAMDQETQY
TRBV2	11	ASSWGTGYEQF
TRBV7-2	14	ASSLIRGPVTGELF
TRBV7-2	10	ATRDSSYEQY
TRBV28	10	ASSPQGETQY
TRBV7-9	15	ASSLVGLAGEQETQY
TRBV30	13	AWSDYREPTDTQY
TRBV6-5	14	ASSYSTATLTYEQY
TRBV4-1	17	ASSQRLAGGGPGSYEQY
TRBV27	11	ASSTRSSYEQY
TRBV27	13	ASTHSGGALNEQF